The 15 T cell receptor beta chains presented below share a single source sample, sequenced in a study of blood T cells in healthy people across ages. A J-beta primer mix and a sample-barcoded 5' primer were used in a second PCR of roughly 7 to 12 cycles. MiXCR, applied by TCRdb to the 5' RACE reads, yields one record per CDR3 protein. The table lists some 760,000 distinct CDR3 sequences, 25% of them singletons, with 9.4% in the top ten. This sample was also put to use in a study of T cells of mothers and their children.

Sequencing was done on a sample of blood. Every receptor here comes from a boy aged 5 to 17 in good health.

The sample holds a few counts of this clonotype. The chain carries TRBV7-2 and TRBJ2-3; the match to TRBD2 covers 9 bases. Germline-derived CDR1 and CDR2 are SGHTA and FQGNSA. This CDR3 contains 16 residues. J gave up 5 bases and V 5 bases, and 11 bases lay outside the gene matches. The CDR3 sequence is CASSLRVASGEDTQYF. The CDR3 DNA follows: TGTGCCAGCAGCCTCAGGGTCGCTAGCGGGGAAGATACGCAGTATTTT.

To note about this clonotype: The junction departs from germline at one end; a sequencing error may be responsible. The chain couples TRBV5-1 to TRBJ2-7, with 7 bases aligning to TRBD1. CDR1 and CDR2 from the germline V gene are SGHRS and YFSETQ. The CDR3 loop spans 15 amino acids. The DNA of the CDR3 is TGCGCCAGCAGCTTGGCCTCGGGACAGTCCTACGAGCAGTGCTTC. Residues: CASSLASGQSYEQCF.

This clonotype was detected a few times. The gene calls are TRBV5-6 and TRBJ2-1, with TRBD1 identical over 9 bases. The DNA end is more similar to TRBJ2-7, so the J call may be wrong. The CDR3 totals 15 residues. Looked up from germline, CDR1 is SGHDT and CDR2 is YYEEEE. The CDR3 nucleotides read TGTGCCAGCAGCCCACAGACAGGGGGGCGTCACGAGCAGTACTTC. It translates to CASSPQTGGRHEQYF.

This clonotype was seen more than once but under ten times. The chain couples TRBV5-1 to TRBJ1-4; D not resolved. The CDR3 covers 13 residues. The V end was cut by 3 bases, the J end by 7 bases, with 10 bases between. CDR1 SGHRS and CDR2 YFSETQ come from the germline V gene. The CDR3 protein is CASSSSEGEKLFF. The CDR3 nucleotides are TGCGCCAGCAGCTCGAGTGAGGGTGAAAAACTGTTTTTT.

This clonotype came up a few times. The chain combines TRBV6-8 with TRBJ1-5; D perhaps matches TRBD1 (5 bases). Per the germline V gene, CDR1 is MNHGY and CDR2 is SAAAGT. CDR3 length: 14 residues. Between the trimmed V and J ends, which lost 9 bases and 5 bases, there was a span of 17 bases. The CDR3 DNA reads TGTGCCAGGAGAACACAGGTGGTGCATCAGCCCCAGCATTTT. Residues: CARRTQVVHQPQHF.

V and J are TRBV15 and TRBJ1-3; TRBD1 is a possible D gene (5 bases). The ends were cut back, 1 base at V and 2 bases at J, with 12 bases in the middle. The CDR3 is 16 residues long. Germline V CDR1 and CDR2: LNHNV, YYDKDF (reference sequence). The CDR3 here is CATSRAGLGTGNTIYF. The CDR3 coding sequence is TGTGCCACCAGCAGAGCAGGGTTGGGCACTGGAAACACCATATATTTT.

This clonotype was seen only a few times. A read error may account for a junction end that differs from germline. The rearrangement links TRBV7-3 to TRBJ2-5; 8 nucleotides match TRBD2. The CDR3 is made up of 14 amino acids. Germline CDR1 and CDR2: SGHTA and FQGTGA. This CDR3 reads CASSLNAGGAYPVF. CDR3 DNA: TGTGCCAGCAGCTTAAATGCGGGGGGCGCATATCCGGTCTTC.

V and J are TRBV4-3 and TRBJ2-7; unclear D gene. V gave up 4 bases and J gave up 1 base, with 8 bases separating them. This CDR3 spans 13 amino acids. The germline V gene has CDR1 LGHNA and CDR2 YSLEER. In nucleotides, the CDR3 is TGCGCCAGCAGCCTGCACCTTTCCTACGAGCAGTACTTC. Protein product: CASSLHLSYEQYF.

This chain uses TRBV4-2 with TRBJ2-5; no firm D call. V was shortened by 0 bases and J by 1 base, with 3 bases between the two germline ends. The CDR3 sequence is 13 residues long. CDR1 and CDR2 from the germline V gene are LGHNA and YNFKEQ. CDR3 protein: CASSQDTQETQYF. The DNA for the CDR3 is TGTGCCAGCAGCCAAGATACCCAAGAGACCCAGTACTTC.

The chain combines TRBV28 with TRBJ2-1; a weak D match, TRBD2 (5 bases). This CDR3 comprises 12 residues. Germline lookup yields CDR1 MDHEN and CDR2 SYDVKM. Trimming cost V 8 bases and J 6 bases, with 11 bases left between them. As DNA, the CDR3 is TGTGCCAGCGCGACTACGGGCAATGAGCAGTTCTTC. This encodes CASATTGNEQFF.

In its sample, this clonotype was seen many times. The chain links TRBV9 to TRBJ2-6; unclear D gene. From germline, CDR1 is SGDLS and CDR2 YYNGEE. The CDR3 consists of 15 residues. Trimming stripped 0 bases from V and 0 bases from J, with 4 bases between. CDR3 coding DNA: TGTGCCAGCAGCGTAGGGGGCTCTGGGGCCAACGTCCTGACTTTC. This sequence encodes CASSVGGSGANVLTF. Looking up the rest from reference TRBV9 and TRBJ2-6 gives the full variable domain: DSGVTQTPKHLITATGQRVTLRCSPRSGDLSVYWYQQSLDQGLQFLIQYYNGEERAKGNILERFSAQQFPDLHSELNLSSLELGDSALYFCASSVGGSGANVLTFGAGSRLTVL.

The V gene is TRBV12-3 or TRBV12-4, the J gene TRBJ2-2, with 8 bases lining up with TRBD2. CDR3 length equals 16 residues. Losses at the gene ends were 4 bases for V and 5 bases for J; bases not matched to a gene: 9. The CDR3 sequence is CASSSPGQRGTGELFF. CDR3 DNA sequence: TGTGCCAGCAGTTCGCCTGGACAGCGGGGGACCGGGGAGCTGTTTTTT.

This chain connects TRBV7-3 to TRBJ2-2; 11 bases are shared with TRBD2. Germline V gives CDR1 SGHTA, CDR2 FQGTGA. V was clipped by 5 bases and J by 5 bases; unmatched bases: 16. The CDR3 totals 19 residues. CDR3 nucleotide sequence: TGTGCCAGCAGCGTAAGCGCGTCTAGCGGGAGGAGAAGTACCGGGGAGCTGTTTTTT. Its translation is CASSVSASSGRRSTGELFF.

This clonotype was counted a few times. This chain connects TRBV12-3 or TRBV12-4 to TRBJ1-2; TRBD1 matches at 9 bases. The CDR3 is 14 residues long. The ends lost 2 bases at V and 7 bases at J; junction bases unmatched: 5. The CDR3 is CASSLTGGFAGYTF. The CDR3 DNA reads as TGTGCCAGCAGTTTAACAGGGGGCTTCGCTGGCTACACCTTC.

In its sample, this clonotype was seen a few times. The V and J genes are TRBV3-1 and TRBJ2-5; 7 nucleotides align to TRBD2. The DNA end favors TRBJ2-7, so the J call may be wrong. The CDR3 is 13 residues long. The germline V gene encodes CDR1 LGHDT and CDR2 YNNKEL (reference sequence). The CDR3 sequence: CASSQTGGSEQYF. As DNA, the CDR3 is TGTGCCAGCAGCCAAACGGGAGGAAGCGAGCAGTACTTC.